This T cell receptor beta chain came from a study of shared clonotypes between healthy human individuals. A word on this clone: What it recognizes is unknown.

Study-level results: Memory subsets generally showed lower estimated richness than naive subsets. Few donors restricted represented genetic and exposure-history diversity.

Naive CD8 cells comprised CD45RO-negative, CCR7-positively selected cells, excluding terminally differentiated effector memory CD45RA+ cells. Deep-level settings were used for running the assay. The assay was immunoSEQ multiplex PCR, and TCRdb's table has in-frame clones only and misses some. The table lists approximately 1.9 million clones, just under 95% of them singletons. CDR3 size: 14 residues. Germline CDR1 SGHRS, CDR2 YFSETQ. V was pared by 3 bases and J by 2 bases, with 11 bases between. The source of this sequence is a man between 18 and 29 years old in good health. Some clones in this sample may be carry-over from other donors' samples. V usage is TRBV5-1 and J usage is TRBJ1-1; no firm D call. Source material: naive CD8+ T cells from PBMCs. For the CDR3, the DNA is TGCGCCAGCAGCTATCTAGGCCCTAACACTGAAGCTTTCTTT. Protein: CASSYLGPNTEAFF.